Below are 8 T cell receptor beta chains sequenced from a single sample in a study of T cell responses to AZD1222 COVID-19 vaccine. Profiled with immunoSEQ multiplex PCR; TCRdb holds only in-frame clones, not every one. The data hold about 92,000 clones, with approximately 88% observed a single time. The sample here was peripheral blood, taken on day 0 of AZD1222 vaccination. These receptors were collected from an adult in good health.

This chain connects TRBV28 to TRBJ1-6, with D perhaps matching TRBD1 (6 bases). Germline assignment: CDR1 MDHEN and CDR2 SYDVKM. The length of the CDR3 is 15 residues. With 6 bases removed from V and 7 bases from J, the gap between germline ends came to 16 bases. The CDR3 DNA is TGTGCCAGCAGCCGGAGGGGGGGCACCAATTCACCCCTCCACTTT. Amino acid sequence: CASSRRGGTNSPLHF.

The V and J genes are TRBV7-9 and TRBJ2-2, with D hard to call. This CDR3 comprises 13 residues. Germline V gene lookup returns CDR1 SEHNR and CDR2 FQNEAQ (reference sequence). Trimming removed 6 bases from V and 5 bases from J, with 10 bases in between. The CDR3 loop reads CASSPTRTGELFF. CDR3 DNA: TGTGCCAGCAGTCCCACCCGAACCGGGGAGCTGTTTTTT.

The chain couples TRBV19 to TRBJ2-4; the D gene is possibly TRBD1 (6 bases). The V and J ends lost 1 base and 8 bases respectively, with 12 bases between them. CDR3 length equals 14 residues. Germline V gives CDR1 LNHDA, CDR2 SQIVND (reference sequence). The CDR3 nucleotides are TGTGCCAGTAGTATAGGAGGACAGAGAGACATTCAGTACTTC. Translating gives CASSIGGQRDIQYF.

The chain recombines TRBV6-2 or TRBV6-3 with TRBJ2-3, with 12 positions matching TRBD2. Germline trimming cut 2 bases from V and 6 bases from J; bases unmatched to any gene: 18. This CDR3 has 20 residues. Germline V lookup: CDR1 MNHEY, CDR2 SVGEGT. The chain's CDR3 is CASSYLPTSGRFLVSDTQYF. The CDR3 bases are TGTGCCAGCAGTTACCTACCGACTAGCGGGAGATTTTTAGTTTCGGATACGCAGTATTTT.

This chain joins TRBV5-1 and TRBJ2-3; D is unclear. Germline loops: CDR1 SGHRS, CDR2 YFSETQ. CDR3 length equals 14 residues. The ends were cut back, 4 bases at V and 5 bases at J, with 14 bases in the middle. CDR3 sequence reads: CASSHAGSGDTQYF. In DNA form, the CDR3 reads TGCGCCAGCAGCCATGCCGGGTCGGGAGATACGCAGTATTTT.

The rearrangement links TRBV18 to TRBJ2-1, with D possibly matching TRBD2 (5 bases). Per the germline V gene, CDR1 is KGHSH and CDR2 is LQKENI. V was shortened by 1 base and J by 15 bases, with 34 bases between the two germline ends. CDR3 length equals 19 residues. The CDR3 is CASSPRVGYDYREVGWGFF. The CDR3 region has the DNA TGTGCCAGCTCACCACGAGTCGGGTACGACTACAGAGAGGTGGGCTGGGGGTTCTTC.

This clone was seen only a few times. This rearrangement joins TRBV3-1 (or the pseudogene TRBV3-2) to TRBJ2-2; 8 bases agree with TRBD2. The CDR3 has 14 residues. Germline V gene lookup returns CDR1 LGHDT and CDR2 YNNKEL (reference sequence). Germline trimming cut 8 bases from V and 1 base from J; bases unmatched to any gene: 3. The CDR3 nucleotides read TGTGCCAGCGTAGCGGGGAAGAACACCGGGGAGCTGTTTTTT. Residues: CASVAGKNTGELFF.

This chain connects TRBV4-1 to TRBJ2-6; a weak D match, TRBD1 (5 bases). This CDR3 region has 16 residues. V was trimmed by 0 bases and J by 4 bases, leaving 10 bases between them. From germline, CDR1 is MGHRA and CDR2 YSYEKL. DNA of the CDR3: TGCGCCAGCAGCCAAGATGTGGGGCCCGGGGCCAACGTCCTGACTTTC. Protein sequence: CASSQDVGPGANVLTF.